Following are 27 T cell receptor beta chains from one sample sequenced in a study of brain T cells in children with intractable seizures. Generated by immunoSEQ multiplex PCR, the TCRdb table keeps only in-frame clones and is missing some. Of roughly 80,000 clones detected, 85% to 95% appear once; the ten largest clones hold about 1.4%. Specimen: peripheral blood, collected at surgery. The receptor set was obtained from a boy less than two years old with tuberous sclerosis and intractable seizures.

In its sample, this clone was seen once. This rearrangement joins TRBV28 to TRBJ2-7; possible D gene TRBD2, 6 bases. Germline values: CDR1 MDHEN, CDR2 SYDVKM. The V gene lost 1 base and the J gene lost 3 bases, with 13 bases spanning the gap. There are 15 residues in the CDR3. CDR3 bases: TGTGCCAGCAGTTTATTACACAGGAGGGGCTACGAGCAGTACTTC. This sequence encodes CASSLLHRRGYEQYF.

The sample holds one count of this clone. The J gene is TRBJ2-1, the V gene TRBV6-5; no definite D call. Trimming took off 10 bases at V and 1 base at J, with 8 bases between the two ends. In germline, CDR1 is MNHEY, CDR2 SVGAGI. CDR3 size: 12 residues. The CDR3 reads CATTPSYNEQFF. DNA of the CDR3: TGTGCCACCACCCCTTCCTACAATGAGCAGTTCTTC.

The genes are TRBV9 and TRBJ2-2, with 13 bases identical to TRBD2. There are 16 residues in the CDR3. Germline trimming cut 3 bases from V and 1 base from J; bases unmatched to any gene: 0. Germline loops: CDR1 SGDLS, CDR2 YYNGEE. The CDR3 region is CASSGTSGRNTGELFF. For the CDR3, the DNA is TGTGCCAGCAGCGGGACTAGCGGGAGGAACACCGGGGAGCTGTTTTTT.

The chain uses TRBV2 and TRBJ2-1; TRBD1 matches 10 bases. Germline V gene data show CDR1 as SNHLY and CDR2 as FYNNEI. This CDR3 is 14 amino acids long. Germline trimming cut 4 bases from V and 10 bases from J; bases unmatched to any gene: 7. DNA of the CDR3: TGTGCCAGCAGTGGACAGGGGGCGTCAAACGAGCAGTTCTTC. Translation gives CASSGQGASNEQFF.

The J gene is TRBJ1-1, the V gene TRBV19; D may be TRBD1 (5 bases). This CDR3 spans 16 amino acids. Trimming removed 0 bases at V and 4 bases at J, with 15 bases between. Germline assignment: CDR1 LNHDA and CDR2 SQIVND (reference sequence). This chain's CDR3 is CASSIDHRRGGTEAFF. For the CDR3, the DNA is TGTGCCAGTAGTATAGATCACAGGAGGGGAGGCACTGAAGCTTTCTTT.

The J gene is TRBJ2-5, the V gene TRBV28; 12 nucleotides line up with TRBD1. The CDR3 runs 19 residues. Germline V CDR1 and CDR2: MDHEN, SYDVKM. Trimming cost V 5 bases and J 1 base; bases outside gene matches: 14. The CDR3 coding sequence is TGTGCCAGCAGTAGTTTCCGGGACAGGGGGCGAAGTGGCCAAGAGACCCAGTACTTC. It specifies CASSSFRDRGRSGQETQYF.

The sample holds one count of this clone. In DNA, the CDR3 is TGCGCCAGCAGCTTGGGGGATGACCCCGGGCCGCTTTTCTTT. As protein: CASSLGDDPGPLFF. The chain combines TRBV5-1 with TRBJ1-1; no definite D call. Looked up from germline, CDR1 is SGHRS and CDR2 is YFSETQ. V was shortened by 0 bases and J by 13 bases, with 19 bases between the two germline ends. This CDR3 comprises 14 residues.

The CDR3, as DNA: TGTGCCAGCAGCTTAACCGCTTACTCCTACGAGCAGTACTTC. Encoded protein: CASSLTAYSYEQYF. The chain uses TRBV7-2 and TRBJ2-7; D uncertain. CDR1 is SGHTA and CDR2 is FQGNSA in the germline V gene. The CDR3 extends over 14 amino acids. V gave up 2 bases and J gave up 0 bases, with 8 bases separating them.

This chain links TRBV7-8 with TRBJ1-2; D unresolved. CDR1 and CDR2 (germline): SGHVS, FQNEAQ. Between the trimmed V and J ends, which lost 1 base and 8 bases, there was a span of 17 bases. The CDR3 covers 15 residues. CDR3 coding DNA: TGTGCCAGCAGCTTAGTAACCCCCGAGGGAGGAGGCTACACCTTC. Amino acids: CASSLVTPEGGGYTF.

This chain uses TRBV5-8 with TRBJ2-1; TRBD2 is a possible D gene (5 bases). Trimming left V 4 bases short and J 2 bases short, with 7 bases between. The CDR3 covers 13 residues. Per the germline V gene, CDR1 is SGHTS and CDR2 is YDEGEE. The CDR3 DNA is TGTGCCAGCAGCCCCGGGACCTACAATGAGCAGTTCTTC. Its protein product is CASSPGTYNEQFF.

V usage is TRBV20-1 and J usage is TRBJ2-7; 7 nucleotides align to TRBD2. This CDR3 comprises 15 residues. Germline CDR1 is DFQATT and CDR2 is SNEGSKA (reference sequence). The J segment lost 2 bases and the V segment lost 5 bases, leaving 12 bases of the junction unmatched. In DNA, the CDR3 is TGCAGTGCTCGTGACGTCCGGGGGGTAACCTACGAGCAGTACTTC. It specifies CSARDVRGVTYEQYF.

The CDR3 bases are TGTGCCAGCAGGGGGTTCGATTCACCCCTCCACTTT. Protein sequence: CASRGFDSPLHF. The chain is built from TRBV12-3 or TRBV12-4 and TRBJ1-6; no firm D call. The CDR3 consists of 12 residues. Deletions cut 6 bases from V and 8 bases from J, with 8 bases between.

The CDR3 nucleotides are TGTGCCAGCAGCATTTACTCCTACGAGCAGTACTTC. Its translation is CASSIYSYEQYF. V is TRBV5-5 and J is TRBJ2-7; D is ambiguous. This CDR3 is 12 amino acids long. V was clipped by 4 bases and J by 0 bases, with 5 bases between them. From germline, CDR1 is SGHKS and CDR2 YYEKEE (reference sequence). The complete variable domain, with remaining parts taken from reference TRBV5-5 and TRBJ2-7, reads DAGVTQSPTHLIKTRGQQVTLRCSPISGHKSVSWYQQVLGQGPQFIFQYYEKEERGRGNFPDRFSARQFPNYSSELNVNALLLGDSALYLCASSIYSYEQYFGPGTRLTVT.

The chain carries TRBV11-3 and TRBJ1-1; D is uncertain. Germline CDR1 reads SGHNT; CDR2 reads YENEEA. The CDR3 has 16 residues. The V end was cut by 2 bases, the J end by 0 bases, with 13 bases between. The CDR3: CASSLNLGLMNTEAFF. For the CDR3, the DNA is TGTGCCAGCAGCTTAAATCTGGGCCTGATGAACACTGAAGCTTTCTTT.

This sequence joins TRBV5-8 and TRBJ1-6; no reliable D call. The germline V and J ends were trimmed by 3 bases and 6 bases, with 7 bases remaining between them. Germline CDR1 reads SGHTS; CDR2 reads YDEGEE. This CDR3 spans 13 amino acids. The CDR3 spells CASSSGSNSPLHF. Written as DNA, the CDR3 is TGTGCCAGCAGCTCGGGGTCTAATTCACCCCTCCACTTT.

The V call is TRBV7-3, the J call TRBJ2-1, with 7 nucleotides matching TRBD2. CDR3 length equals 15 residues. Germline lookup yields CDR1 SGHTA and CDR2 FQGTGA. V shed 5 bases, J shed 4 bases, and the junction held 8 bases outside the gene matches. The CDR3 reads CASSPSGALYNEQFF. CDR3 nucleotide sequence: TGTGCCAGCAGCCCGAGCGGGGCCCTTTACAATGAGCAGTTCTTC. Looking up the rest from reference TRBV7-3 and TRBJ2-1 gives the full variable domain: GAGVSQTPSNKVTEKGKYVELRCDPISGHTALYWYRQSLGQGPEFLIYFQGTGAADDSGLPNDRFFAVRPEGSVSTLKIQRTERGDSAVYLCASSPSGALYNEQFFGPGTRLTVL.

V and J are TRBV7-3 and TRBJ2-7, with 13 bases matching TRBD2. This CDR3 region has 14 residues. After removal of 3 bases from V and 6 bases from J, the junction contained 2 bases not matched to a gene. Germline V gives CDR1 SGHTA, CDR2 FQGTGA. The CDR3 nucleotides are TGTGCCAGCAGCTTGACTAGCGGGAGGAGCGAGCAGTACTTC. This encodes CASSLTSGRSEQYF.

The chain combines TRBV30 with TRBJ1-6; D possibly corresponds to TRBD1 (6 bases). This CDR3 is 14 amino acids long. The V and J ends lost 2 bases and 9 bases respectively, with 14 bases between them. CDR1 is GTSNPN, CDR2 SVGIG, per germline (reference sequence). The CDR3 DNA reads TGTGCCTGGAGTATGGTGGGAGGGGGTTCACCCCTCCACTTT. This sequence encodes CAWSMVGGGSPLHF.

This sequence joins TRBV27 and TRBJ1-1; unclear D gene. CDR3 length: 13 residues. The ends were cut back, 3 bases at V and 1 base at J, with 6 bases in the middle. Per the germline V gene, CDR1 is MNHEY and CDR2 is SMNVEV (reference sequence). DNA of the CDR3: TGTGCCAGCAGTTTCGGCAAGAACACTGAAGCTTTCTTT. Protein: CASSFGKNTEAFF.

The chain couples TRBV3-1 (or the pseudogene TRBV3-2) to TRBJ2-5; 7 bases are a match to TRBD1. Germline-derived CDR1 and CDR2 are LGHDT and YNNKEL (reference sequence). This CDR3 is built from 17 residues. After removal of 5 bases from V and 4 bases from J, the junction contained 16 bases not matched to a gene. In nucleotides, the CDR3 is TGTGCCAGCAGCTCTAGTCGGGACAGCCCCCAGAGAGAGACCCAGTACTTC. This gives the protein CASSSSRDSPQRETQYF.

The V gene is TRBV7-9, the J gene TRBJ1-2, with D uncertain. Germline CDR1 is SEHNR and CDR2 is FQNEAQ (reference sequence). Trimming took 3 bases from V and 2 from J, leaving 13 bases between them. The CDR3 covers 15 residues. The CDR3 region is CASSFSGHSNYGYTF. In DNA, the CDR3 is TGTGCCAGCAGCTTCTCGGGCCACAGCAACTATGGCTACACCTTC.

The chain employs TRBV7-9 and TRBJ2-1, with D hard to call. CDR1 is SEHNR, CDR2 FQNEAQ, per germline (reference sequence). The CDR3 is made up of 16 amino acids. Deletions cut 5 bases from V and 4 bases from J, with 18 bases between. The CDR3 sequence: CASSNYLAKNYNEQFF. The CDR3, as DNA: TGTGCCAGCAGCAACTACTTAGCTAAAAATTACAATGAGCAGTTCTTC.

This clone was seen more than once but under ten times. The chain employs TRBV27 and TRBJ2-7; 11 positions match TRBD2. This CDR3 comprises 17 residues. Germline assignment: CDR1 MNHEY and CDR2 SMNVEV (reference sequence). With 4 bases clipped from V and 0 bases from J, the junction kept 8 bases outside the gene matches. The CDR3 coding sequence is TGTGCCAGCAGTTCTCTAATAGCGGGAGGGCCCTCCTACGAGCAGTACTTC. This gives the protein CASSSLIAGGPSYEQYF.

The chain employs TRBV11-1 and TRBJ2-7, with D tentatively TRBD1 or TRBD2 (5 bases each). V lost 5 bases, J lost 4 bases, and 18 bases lay in between. The CDR3 runs 15 residues. The germline V gene has CDR1 SGHAT and CDR2 FQDESV (reference sequence). CDR3 sequence reads: CASSPRAGILYEQYF. The CDR3 nucleotides are TGTGCCAGCAGCCCCAGGGCGGGTATACTATACGAGCAGTACTTC. The variable domain in full, with the rest retrieved from reference TRBV11-1 and TRBJ2-7, is EAEVAQSPRYKITEKSQAVAFWCDPISGHATLYWYRQILGQGPELLVQFQDESVVDDSQLPKDRFSAERLKGVDSTLKIQPAELGDSAMYLCASSPRAGILYEQYFGPGTRLTVT.

This rearrangement joins TRBV3-1 (or the pseudogene TRBV3-2) to TRBJ2-7; 9 bases match TRBD2. CDR3 length: 15 residues. Per the germline V gene, CDR1 is LGHDT and CDR2 is YNNKEL (reference sequence). J lost 6 bases, V lost 0 bases, and 6 bases had no gene match. CDR3: CASSQDAGLALEQYF. CDR3 DNA: TGTGCCAGCAGCCAAGACGCAGGACTAGCGCTCGAGCAGTACTTC.

V gene TRBV7-3 combines with J gene TRBJ2-6; TRBD1 might be the D (5 bases). The CDR3 contains 15 residues. CDR1 and CDR2 (germline): SGHTA, FQGTGA. Trimming cost V 3 bases and J 2 bases, with 8 bases left between them. The CDR3 region has the DNA TGTGCCAGCAGCTTCAGCAGGGCTGGGGCCAACGTCCTGACTTTC. Translation gives CASSFSRAGANVLTF.

The chain links TRBV10-1 to TRBJ1-6; D is undetermined. This CDR3 has 13 amino acids. The germline V gene encodes CDR1 WNHNN and CDR2 SYGVQD (reference sequence). V lost 7 bases, J lost 7 bases, and 11 bases lay in between. The CDR3 sequence: CASTPGLNSPLHF. Written as DNA, the CDR3 is TGCGCCAGCACACCTGGGCTGAATTCACCCCTCCACTTT.